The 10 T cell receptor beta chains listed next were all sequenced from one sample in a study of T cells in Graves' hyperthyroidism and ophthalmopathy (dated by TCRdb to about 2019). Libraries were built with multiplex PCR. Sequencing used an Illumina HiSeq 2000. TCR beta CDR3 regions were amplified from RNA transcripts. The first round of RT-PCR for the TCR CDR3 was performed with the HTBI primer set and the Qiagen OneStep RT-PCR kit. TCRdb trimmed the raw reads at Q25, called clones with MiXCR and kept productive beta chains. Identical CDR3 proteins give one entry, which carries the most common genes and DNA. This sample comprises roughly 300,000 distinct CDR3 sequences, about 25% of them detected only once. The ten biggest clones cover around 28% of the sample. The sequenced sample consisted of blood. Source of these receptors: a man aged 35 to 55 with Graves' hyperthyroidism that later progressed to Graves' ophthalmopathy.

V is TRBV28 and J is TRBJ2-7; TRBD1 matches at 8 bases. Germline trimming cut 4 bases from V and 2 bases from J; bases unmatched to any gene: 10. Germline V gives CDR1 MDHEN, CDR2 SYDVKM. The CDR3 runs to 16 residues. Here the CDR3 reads CASSWGSGQATYEQYF. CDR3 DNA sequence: TGTGCCAGCAGTTGGGGGTCGGGACAGGCGACCTACGAGCAGTACTTC.

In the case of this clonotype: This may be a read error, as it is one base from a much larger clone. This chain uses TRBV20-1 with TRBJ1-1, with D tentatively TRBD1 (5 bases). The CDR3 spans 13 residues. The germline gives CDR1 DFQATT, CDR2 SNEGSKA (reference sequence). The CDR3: CSAPPAGGADAFF. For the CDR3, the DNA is TGCAGTGCCCCACCGGCAGGAGGGGCTGACGCTTTCTTT.

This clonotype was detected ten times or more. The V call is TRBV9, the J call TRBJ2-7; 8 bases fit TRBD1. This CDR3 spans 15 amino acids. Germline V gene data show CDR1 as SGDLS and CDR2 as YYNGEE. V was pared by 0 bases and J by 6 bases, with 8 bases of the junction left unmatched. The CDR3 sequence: CASSVAPDRDSEQYF. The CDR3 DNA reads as TGTGCCAGCAGCGTAGCTCCGGACAGGGACTCCGAGCAGTACTTC.

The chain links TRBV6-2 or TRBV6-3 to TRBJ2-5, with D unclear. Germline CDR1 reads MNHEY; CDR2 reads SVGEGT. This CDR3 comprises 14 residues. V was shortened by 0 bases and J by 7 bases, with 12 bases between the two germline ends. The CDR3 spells CASSYSPADGTQYF. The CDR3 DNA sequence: TGTGCCAGCAGTTACTCGCCCGCGGACGGGACCCAGTACTTC.

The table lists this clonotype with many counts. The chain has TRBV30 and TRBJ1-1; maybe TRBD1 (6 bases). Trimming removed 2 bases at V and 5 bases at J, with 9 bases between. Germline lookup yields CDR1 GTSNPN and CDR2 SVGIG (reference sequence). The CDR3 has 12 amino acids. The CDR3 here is CAWSKQGTEAFF. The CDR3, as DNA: TGTGCCTGGAGTAAACAGGGAACTGAAGCTTTCTTT.

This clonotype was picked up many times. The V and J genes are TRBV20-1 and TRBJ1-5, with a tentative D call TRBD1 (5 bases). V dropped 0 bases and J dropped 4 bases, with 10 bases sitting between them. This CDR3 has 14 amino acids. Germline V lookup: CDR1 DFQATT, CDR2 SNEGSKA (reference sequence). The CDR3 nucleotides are TGCAGTGCTAGAGATGGCAGGACAAATCAGCCCCAGCATTTT. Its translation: CSARDGRTNQPQHF.

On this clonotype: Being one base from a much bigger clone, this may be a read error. The CDR3 DNA is TGTGCCAGCAGCTTAATGGGGGATCGGAACGCTGAAGCTTTCTTT. Translated, it gives CASSLMGDRNAEAFF. The rearrangement uses TRBV7-3 and TRBJ1-1; maybe TRBD1 (5 bases). The CDR3 extends over 15 amino acids. Germline V gene lookup returns CDR1 SGHTA and CDR2 FQGTGA.

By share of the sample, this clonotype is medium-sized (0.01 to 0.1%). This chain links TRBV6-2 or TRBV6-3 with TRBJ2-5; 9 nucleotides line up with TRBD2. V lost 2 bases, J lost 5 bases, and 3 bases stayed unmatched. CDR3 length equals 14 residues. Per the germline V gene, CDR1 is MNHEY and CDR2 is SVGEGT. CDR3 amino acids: CASSYIAGDETQYF. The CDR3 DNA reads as TGTGCCAGCAGTTACATAGCGGGAGACGAGACCCAGTACTTC.

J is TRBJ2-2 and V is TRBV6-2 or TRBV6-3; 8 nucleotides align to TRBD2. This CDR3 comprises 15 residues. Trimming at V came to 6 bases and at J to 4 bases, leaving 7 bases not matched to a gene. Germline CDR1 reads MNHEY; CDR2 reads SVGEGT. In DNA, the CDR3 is TGTGCCAGCAGCCACCGGGAGGGTTTCACCGGGGAGCTGTTTTTT. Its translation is CASSHREGFTGELFF.

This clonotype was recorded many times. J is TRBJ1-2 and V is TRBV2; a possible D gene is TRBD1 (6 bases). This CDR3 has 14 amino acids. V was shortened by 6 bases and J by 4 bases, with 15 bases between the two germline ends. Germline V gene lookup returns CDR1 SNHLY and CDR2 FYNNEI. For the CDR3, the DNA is TGTGCCAGCAGGTACCAACAGGGTAGCTATGGCTACACCTTC. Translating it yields CASRYQQGSYGYTF.